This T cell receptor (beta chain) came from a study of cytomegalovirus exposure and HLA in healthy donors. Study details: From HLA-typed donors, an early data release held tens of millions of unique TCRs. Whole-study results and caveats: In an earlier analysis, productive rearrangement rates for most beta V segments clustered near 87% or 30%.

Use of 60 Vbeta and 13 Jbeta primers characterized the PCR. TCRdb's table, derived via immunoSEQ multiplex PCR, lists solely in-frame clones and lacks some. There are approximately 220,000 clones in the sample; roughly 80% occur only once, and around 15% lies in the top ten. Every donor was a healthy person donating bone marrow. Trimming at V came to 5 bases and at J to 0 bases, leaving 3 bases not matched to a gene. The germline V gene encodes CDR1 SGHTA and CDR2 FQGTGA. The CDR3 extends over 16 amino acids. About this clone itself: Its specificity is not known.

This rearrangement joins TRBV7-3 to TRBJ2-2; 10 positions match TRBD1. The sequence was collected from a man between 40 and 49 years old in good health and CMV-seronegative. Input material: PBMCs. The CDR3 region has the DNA TGTGCCAGCAGCCCCGGGACAGGGGCGAACACCGGGGAGCTGTTTTTT. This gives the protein CASSPGTGANTGELFF.